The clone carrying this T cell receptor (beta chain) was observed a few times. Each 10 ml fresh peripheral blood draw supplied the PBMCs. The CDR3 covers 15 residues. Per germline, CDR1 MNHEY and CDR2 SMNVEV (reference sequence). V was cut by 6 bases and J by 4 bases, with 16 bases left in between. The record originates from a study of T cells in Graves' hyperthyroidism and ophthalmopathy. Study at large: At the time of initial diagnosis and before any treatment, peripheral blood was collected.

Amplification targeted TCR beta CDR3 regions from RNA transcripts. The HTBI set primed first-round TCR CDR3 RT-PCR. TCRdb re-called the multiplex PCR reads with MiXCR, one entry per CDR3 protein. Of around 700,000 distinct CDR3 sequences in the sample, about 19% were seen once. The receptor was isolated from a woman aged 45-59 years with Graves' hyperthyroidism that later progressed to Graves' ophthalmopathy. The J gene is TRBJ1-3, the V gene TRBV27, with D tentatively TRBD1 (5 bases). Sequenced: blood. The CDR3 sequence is CASSRDANQGNTIYF. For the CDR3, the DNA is TGTGCCAGCAGCAGGGACGCAAACCAAGGAAACACCATATATTTT.